This TCR beta chain emerged from a study of lymphopenia after photon versus proton radiotherapy. Germline V CDR1 and CDR2: SQVTM, ANQGSEA. The CDR3 loop spans 13 amino acids. Unmatched junction bases numbered 5, after V lost 8 bases and J lost 3 bases. Of note for this clone: The antigen is not known.

Study-level results: Better survival with proton therapy was suggested as possible, not demonstrated. Oligoclonal CD8+ Temra expansion after nadir drove photon patients' diversity drop. Relative stability marked proton patients; photon patients lost diversity and naive cells.

Profiled with immunoSEQ multiplex PCR; TCRdb holds only in-frame clones, not every one. This sample has about 12,000 clones, with 88% found just once. The specimen was peripheral blood, collected from a patient treated with photon-based radiotherapy. The chain joins TRBV29-1 to TRBJ2-3; TRBD1 matches 10 bases. This TCR came from a man in his sixties with pancreatic cancer. The CDR3 loop is CSYRQGATDTQYF. CDR3 in DNA: TGCAGCTATCGACAGGGGGCTACAGATACGCAGTATTTT.